Each of the 32 T cell receptor beta chains below was sequenced from the same sample in a study of radiotherapy plus CTLA-4 blockade in lung cancer (dated by TCRdb to 2016 to 2018). The library came from the immunoSEQ multiplex PCR assay. In TCRdb, the immuneACCESS table is reduced to in-frame sequences with V and J assigned. These tables do not hold every clone; where another copy was compared, an unresolved V gene accounts for under half, and the others remain unexplained. Within this sample are about 82,000 clones, with 72% of them counted one time only. Over 12% of the sample belongs to the ten largest clones. The sample was peripheral blood, taken from a patient treated with radiotherapy plus ipilimumab. These receptors were collected from a human donor with non-small cell lung cancer that progressed on radiotherapy plus ipilimumab.

V and J are TRBV19 and TRBJ1-1; D is possibly TRBD1 (6 bases). This CDR3 has 14 amino acids. Trimming left V 3 bases short and J 1 base short, with 9 bases between. Germline V gene lookup returns CDR1 LNHDA and CDR2 SQIVND (reference sequence). As DNA, the CDR3 is TGTGCCAGTAGTATGGGGGGCTGGAACACTGAAGCTTTCTTT. This sequence encodes CASSMGGWNTEAFF. The full variable domain, its missing parts supplied by reference TRBV19 and TRBJ1-1, is DGGITQSPKYLFRKEGQNVTLSCEQNLNHDAMYWYRQDPGQGLRLIYYSQIVNDFQKGDIAEGYSVSREKKESFPLTVTSAQKNPTAFYLCASSMGGWNTEAFFGQGTRLTVV.

The V call is TRBV4-2, the J call TRBJ1-1; 9 bases line up with TRBD1. Germline CDR1 and CDR2: LGHNA and YNFKEQ. This CDR3 has 16 residues. The V and J ends lost 6 bases and 0 bases, in that order; junction bases with no gene match: 8. The CDR3 loop reads CASRPGTGLMNTEAFF. The CDR3 DNA is TGTGCCAGCAGGCCCGGGACAGGGCTTATGAACACTGAAGCTTTCTTT.

The chain carries TRBV6-5 and TRBJ2-6; the match to TRBD1 covers 8 bases. Germline V gives CDR1 MNHEY, CDR2 SVGAGI. This CDR3 is 15 amino acids long. Trimming removed 6 bases from V and 15 bases from J; junction bases left unmatched: 16. CDR3 sequence reads: CASSPDRESETSLTF. CDR3 bases: TGTGCCAGCAGCCCGGACAGGGAGTCCGAAACGAGCCTGACTTTC.

This clone was seen a handful of times. Relative to the germline gene, one junction end is altered; a read error may explain this. The chain joins TRBV5-1 to TRBJ2-5; 10 nucleotides align to TRBD2. This CDR3 has 16 residues. Germline-derived CDR1 and CDR2 are SGHRS and YFSETQ. The CDR3 is CASRPLLAGTRESQYF. Written as DNA, the CDR3 is TGCGCCAGCAGACCGTTACTAGCGGGGACAAGAGAGTCCCAGTACTTC.

The chain joins TRBV5-1 to TRBJ1-2; TRBD1 might be the D (5 bases). The germline V gene has CDR1 SGHRS and CDR2 YFSETQ. Trimming stripped 2 bases from V and 0 bases from J, with 11 bases between. The CDR3 contains 15 residues. As DNA, the CDR3 is TGCGCCAGCAGCTTCGTCGGGGGGACTAACTATGGCTACACCTTC. This sequence encodes CASSFVGGTNYGYTF.

V usage is TRBV5-1 and J usage is TRBJ2-1; D unresolved. From germline, CDR1 is SGHRS and CDR2 YFSETQ. The V and J ends lost 0 bases and 0 bases respectively, with 10 bases between them. CDR3 length: 16 amino acids. The CDR3 DNA reads TGCGCCAGCAGCTTGGTTGCGGCCAGCTCCTACAATGAGCAGTTCTTC. This sequence encodes CASSLVAASSYNEQFF.

The chain combines TRBV20-1 with TRBJ1-2, with a possible D match to TRBD1 (5 bases). CDR3 length equals 11 residues. Trimming took off 0 bases at V and 8 bases at J, with 7 bases between the two ends. Germline V CDR1 and CDR2: DFQATT, SNEGSKA (reference sequence). The CDR3 nucleotides are TGCAGTGCTAGAGATCCAGGGGGCTACACCTTC. Its protein is CSARDPGGYTF.

The J gene is TRBJ1-1, the V gene TRBV28; the match to TRBD1 covers 7 bases. This CDR3 spans 16 amino acids. V lost 4 bases, J lost 1 base, and 9 bases stayed unmatched. Germline CDR1 is MDHEN and CDR2 is SYDVKM. This CDR3 is CASSSLGGLGNTEAFF. CDR3 nucleotides: TGTGCCAGCAGTTCCTTAGGGGGCTTGGGGAACACTGAAGCTTTCTTT.

V usage is TRBV19 and J usage is TRBJ2-2, with 7 nucleotides matching TRBD1. The CDR3 extends over 14 amino acids. From germline, CDR1 is LNHDA and CDR2 SQIVND (reference sequence). Losses at the gene ends were 5 bases for V and 4 bases for J; bases not matched to a gene: 4. In nucleotides, the CDR3 is TGTGCCAGTAGTTCGACAGGGTCCACCGGGGAGCTGTTTTTT. This codes for CASSSTGSTGELFF.

The sample holds a few counts of this clone. V gene TRBV6-1 combines with J gene TRBJ2-2; D unclear. Trimming removed 5 bases from V and 0 bases from J, with 4 bases in between. CDR1 MNHNS and CDR2 SASEGT come from the germline V gene. This CDR3 contains 13 residues. CDR3 in amino acids: CASSIPNTGELFF. CDR3 DNA: TGTGCCAGCAGTATCCCGAACACCGGGGAGCTGTTTTTT.

This chain uses TRBV6-1 with TRBJ1-1; 8 bases line up with TRBD1. There are 15 residues in the CDR3. V shed 4 bases, J shed 0 bases, and the junction held 4 bases outside the gene matches. CDR1 is MNHNS, CDR2 SASEGT, per germline. CDR3 coding DNA: TGTGCCAGCAGTGGGACAGGGATATTGAACACTGAAGCTTTCTTT. It translates to CASSGTGILNTEAFF.

The gene calls are TRBV19 and TRBJ2-4; TRBD2 might be the D (5 bases). Germline CDR1 LNHDA, CDR2 SQIVND (reference sequence). This CDR3 region has 14 residues. Trimming took off 1 base at V and 9 bases at J, with 13 bases between the two ends. The CDR3 loop is CASSIGAKRGIQYF. The CDR3 DNA reads as TGTGCCAGTAGTATAGGGGCAAAACGGGGCATTCAGTACTTC.

The CDR3 DNA sequence: TGTGCCAGCAGCCCTCGGGAACCATACGAGCAGTACTTC. It encodes CASSPREPYEQYF. The chain combines TRBV7-2 with TRBJ2-7; TRBD2 is a possible D gene (5 bases). Trimming left V 5 bases short and J 4 bases short, with 12 bases between. The germline V gene has CDR1 SGHTA and CDR2 FQGNSA. The length of the CDR3 is 13 residues.

J is TRBJ2-7 and V is TRBV28; D gene uncertain. The length of the CDR3 is 11 residues. V was cut by 6 bases and J by 4 bases, with 7 bases left in between. In germline, CDR1 is MDHEN, CDR2 SYDVKM. The CDR3 spells CASSPRYEQYF. DNA of the CDR3: TGTGCCAGCAGCCCCAGATACGAGCAGTACTTC.

The rearrangement links TRBV7-8 to TRBJ2-5; 10 nucleotides match TRBD2. V dropped 6 bases and J dropped 4; count of bases not matched to a gene: 8. The CDR3 extends over 15 amino acids. Germline V CDR1 and CDR2: SGHVS, FQNEAQ. The CDR3 DNA reads as TGTGCCAGCAGTGGAGCGGGGGGGAGCGGAGAGACCCAGTACTTC. This sequence encodes CASSGAGGSGETQYF.

V usage is TRBV30 and J usage is TRBJ1-3, with D perhaps TRBD1 (6 bases). Germline CDR1 is GTSNPN and CDR2 is SVGIG (reference sequence). V lost 3 bases and J 3 bases, leaving 6 bases between the germline ends. The length of the CDR3 is 12 residues. Here the CDR3 reads CAWRGGGNTIYF. For the CDR3, the DNA is TGTGCCTGGAGAGGGGGTGGAAACACCATATATTTT.

The chain couples TRBV4-1 to TRBJ2-2; 7 bases map to TRBD1. CDR3 size: 16 residues. V lost 5 bases, J lost 3 bases, and 9 bases stayed unmatched. Germline V gene sequence: CDR1 MGHRA, CDR2 YSYEKL. The CDR3 nucleotides read TGCGCCAGCAGCTTCCAAGGCACAGGGGACACCGGGGAGCTGTTTTTT. Translated: CASSFQGTGDTGELFF.

The chain carries TRBV6-5 and TRBJ1-1, with TRBD1 as a possible D gene (6 bases). In germline, CDR1 is MNHEY, CDR2 SVGAGI. CDR3 length: 14 amino acids. The V and J ends lost 2 bases and 4 bases respectively, with 11 bases between them. CDR3 protein: CASSYGGLGTEAFF. CDR3 nucleotide sequence: TGTGCCAGCAGTTACGGGGGGCTGGGCACTGAAGCTTTCTTT.

This clone turned up a few times. This sequence joins TRBV19 and TRBJ1-2; 8 nucleotides line up with TRBD1. J lost 4 bases, V lost 5 bases, and 12 bases had no gene match. The CDR3 is 16 residues long. Germline V gene sequence: CDR1 LNHDA, CDR2 SQIVND (reference sequence). The CDR3 is CASSPGLDRALYGYTF. The CDR3 DNA follows: TGTGCCAGTAGTCCTGGCCTGGACAGGGCCCTCTATGGCTACACCTTC.

This clone has just a few counts. An end of the junction differs from the germline gene, which may be a read error. The DNA for the CDR3 is TGTGCCAGCAGTGAACACGGCTACGAGCAGTACTTC. Its protein product is CASSEHGYEQYF. The rearrangement uses TRBV10-3 and TRBJ2-7; no reliable D call. Germline V gene lookup returns CDR1 ENHRY and CDR2 SYGVKD. The CDR3 consists of 12 residues.

This clone was counted a single time. The V gene is TRBV27, the J gene TRBJ2-7, with 7 nucleotides matching TRBD1. The V gene's germline CDR1 is MNHEY and CDR2 SMNVEV (reference sequence). This CDR3 has 14 residues. Trimming removed 6 bases from V and 0 bases from J; junction bases left unmatched: 5. The CDR3 here is CASRVGGYSYEQYF. The DNA for the CDR3 is TGTGCCAGCAGGGTAGGGGGCTACTCCTACGAGCAGTACTTC.

The genes are TRBV5-4 and TRBJ2-5; the match to TRBD2 covers 14 bases. Germline-derived CDR1 and CDR2 are SGHNT and YYREEE (reference sequence). Trimming cost V 4 bases and J 3 bases; bases outside gene matches: 14. CDR3 size: 19 residues. The CDR3 DNA reads TGTGCCAGCAGCCCTCACGGGACTAGCGGGAGAGTAGGGGAAGAGACCCAGTACTTC. This gives the protein CASSPHGTSGRVGEETQYF.

This rearrangement joins TRBV5-6 to TRBJ1-2; TRBD1 might be the D (6 bases). Germline values: CDR1 SGHDT, CDR2 YYEEEE. CDR3 length equals 14 residues. Between the trimmed V and J ends, which lost 4 bases and 4 bases, there was a span of 14 bases. For the CDR3, the DNA is TGTGCCAGCAGCCTGCCTCAGGGGAGCTATGGCTACACCTTC. Its protein is CASSLPQGSYGYTF.

This CDR3 reads CASSSLGSRGAFF. The CDR3 DNA is TGTGCCAGCAGCTCCCTCGGGTCACGCGGAGCGTTCTTT. V and J are TRBV5-4 and TRBJ1-1; D ambiguous. V gave up 3 bases and J gave up 14 bases, with 20 bases separating them. This CDR3 region has 13 residues. The germline V gene encodes CDR1 SGHNT and CDR2 YYREEE (reference sequence).

This chain links TRBV4-1 with TRBJ2-7; a weak D match, TRBD1 (8 bases). Trimming stripped 4 bases from V and 7 bases from J, with 20 bases between. The CDR3 length is 15 residues. Looked up from germline, CDR1 is MGHRA and CDR2 is YSYEKL. The CDR3 is CASSLSQGAGAEQYF. CDR3 nucleotides: TGCGCCAGCAGCCTCTCCCAGGGGGCGGGAGCTGAGCAGTACTTC.

This clone was recorded a few times. The chain joins TRBV19 to TRBJ2-5; TRBD1 aligns across 7 bases. The CDR3 contains 15 residues. The V segment lost 4 bases and the J segment 5 bases; nucleotides outside the gene matches: 10. CDR1 is LNHDA, CDR2 SQIVND, per germline (reference sequence). The CDR3 coding sequence is TGTGCCAGTAGTACTCTAGAGGGGGCAGAGGAGACCCAGTACTTC. Translated, it gives CASSTLEGAEETQYF. Based on the CDR3 plus reference TRBV19 and TRBJ2-5, the full variable domain is DGGITQSPKYLFRKEGQNVTLSCEQNLNHDAMYWYRQDPGQGLRLIYYSQIVNDFQKGDIAEGYSVSREKKESFPLTVTSAQKNPTAFYLCASSTLEGAEETQYFGPGTRLLVL.

This chain connects TRBV11-2 to TRBJ2-3, with TRBD1 as a possible D gene (5 bases). Looked up from germline, CDR1 is SGHAT and CDR2 is FQNNGV. CDR3 length: 16 amino acids. V lost 1 base and J 1 base, leaving 12 bases between the germline ends. CDR3 DNA: TGTGCCAGCAGCTTAGGGGGCACCGGCGGCACAGATACGCAGTATTTT. It encodes CASSLGGTGGTDTQYF.

This chain links TRBV5-1 with TRBJ2-3; 13 bases fit TRBD2. Germline CDR1 and CDR2: SGHRS and YFSETQ. The CDR3 consists of 15 residues. Trimming at V came to 7 bases and at J to 2 bases, leaving 4 bases not matched to a gene. This CDR3 is CASGTSGVFTDTQYF. The CDR3 DNA sequence: TGCGCCAGCGGGACTAGCGGGGTCTTCACAGATACGCAGTATTTT. Based on the CDR3 plus reference TRBV5-1 and TRBJ2-3, the full variable domain is KAGVTQTPRYLIKTRGQQVTLSCSPISGHRSVSWYQQTPGQGLQFLFEYFSETQRNKGNFPGRFSGRQFSNSRSEMNVSTLELGDSALYLCASGTSGVFTDTQYFGPGTRLTVL.

The CDR3 region is CASSQGESMGYGYTF. DNA for the CDR3: TGCGCCAGCAGCCAAGGGGAGTCCATGGGCTATGGCTACACCTTC. The J gene is TRBJ1-2, the V gene TRBV4-1; D gene unclear. V was clipped by 1 base and J by 4 bases, with 13 bases between them. The CDR3 runs 15 residues. Germline V gene lookup returns CDR1 MGHRA and CDR2 YSYEKL.

CDR3 region: CANPLDQETLAKNIQYF. The CDR3 coding sequence is TGCGCCAACCCCCTTGATCAGGAGACCCTAGCCAAAAACATTCAGTACTTC. V usage is TRBV10-1 and J usage is TRBJ2-4; D uncertain. This CDR3 comprises 17 residues. Per germline, CDR1 WNHNN and CDR2 SYGVQD (reference sequence). V dropped 10 bases and J dropped 0 bases, with 22 bases sitting between them.

The chain is built from TRBV7-6 and TRBJ1-2, with D unresolved. The CDR3 totals 14 residues. The germline V and J ends were trimmed by 1 base and 4 bases, with 10 bases remaining between them. Germline V gives CDR1 SGHVS, CDR2 FNYEAQ. This CDR3 reads CASSLEAGGYGYTF. Here the CDR3 DNA reads TGTGCCAGCAGCTTAGAGGCAGGCGGCTATGGCTACACCTTC.

The genes are TRBV29-1 and TRBJ1-1, with 9 bases lining up with TRBD1. V lost 7 bases to trimming and J lost 0 bases; unmatched junction nucleotides: 3. The germline gives CDR1 SQVTM, CDR2 ANQGSEA. This CDR3 spans 13 amino acids. The CDR3 nucleotides are TGCAGCGGGTGGACAGGGGTGAACACTGAAGCTTTCTTT. As protein: CSGWTGVNTEAFF.